This T cell receptor (beta chain) was sequenced for a study of blood T cell repertoires in COVID-19. Background on the study: Sources were T cells, B-cell-depleted T cells, or PBMCs; the material itself was cDNA or gDNA.

As originally analysed: Scientists estimated how many nucleated cells there were by amplifying reference gene primers. Only in-frame clones appear in the TCRdb table, and some are missing; sequencing was by immunoSEQ multiplex PCR. The V and J calls and clone size were taken over from that table, and D and trimming were inferred from the DNA. The table shows tens of thousands of clones, with 65% to 85% occurring only once. Germline CDR1 is SGHRS and CDR2 is YFSETQ. The CDR3 is 14 residues long. The V end lost 3 bases, the J end lost 3 bases, and 10 bases lay between the germline ends. This sequence originates from a man in his 70s with acute or convalescent COVID-19. The V and J genes are TRBV5-1 and TRBJ2-1, with D possibly matching TRBD1 (6 bases). Sequencing input: peripheral blood. The CDR3: CASSSPTGYNEQFF. DNA of the CDR3: TGCGCCAGCAGCTCCCCGACAGGCTACAATGAGCAGTTCTTC.